These 31 T cell receptor beta chains came from one sample sequenced in a study of beta chain features in type 1 diabetes. Sequencing targeted expressed TCRB transcripts, as all isolated RNA had been reverse transcribed. TCRdb keeps only in-frame clones here, not all; method: immunoSEQ multiplex PCR. In the table there are about 650,000 clones, around 12% of which are singletons. Study-level results: Patients with Type 1 diabetes showed moderately but significantly shorter TCRB CDR3s in all four CD4+ subsets.

No antigens are known for them. The sample comprised naive CD4+ T cells from blood. These receptors were taken from a man aged 25-45 years with type 1 diabetes.

In this sample, this clone turned up a few times. The gene calls are TRBV14 and TRBJ1-2; perhaps TRBD1 as D (5 bases). Germline V gene data show CDR1 as SGHDN and CDR2 as FVKESK. Trimming cost V 3 bases and J 4 bases, with 12 bases left between them. This CDR3 spans 14 amino acids. For the CDR3, the DNA is TGTGCCAGCAGCCAGCAGGGTGCGGGCTATGGCTACACCTTC. This encodes CASSQQGAGYGYTF. The full variable domain, completed using reference TRBV14 and TRBJ1-2, is EAGVTQFPSHSVIEKGQTVTLRCDPISGHDNLYWYRRVMGKEIKFLLHFVKESKQDESGMPNNRFLAERTGGTYSTLKVQPAELEDSGVYFCASSQQGAGYGYTFGSGTRLTVV.

This clone has only a few counts. The chain employs TRBV5-1 and TRBJ2-3; 8 bases fit TRBD1. CDR3 length: 14 amino acids. Germline V gives CDR1 SGHRS, CDR2 YFSETQ. V lost 6 bases to trimming and J lost 11 bases; unmatched junction nucleotides: 14. Here the CDR3 reads CASTRPADRVEQYF. The CDR3 DNA reads TGCGCCAGCACCCGACCGGCGGACAGGGTCGAGCAGTATTTT.

In regard to this clone: The same CDR3 arises from other DNA sequences in this sample as well. The chain has TRBV11-3 and TRBJ1-2; 7 nucleotides align to TRBD1. This CDR3 spans 13 amino acids. V was clipped by 0 bases and J by 6 bases; unmatched bases: 1. CDR1 SGHNT and CDR2 YENEEA come from the germline V gene. In DNA form, the CDR3 reads TGTGCCAGCAGCTTAGACAGGGGGAATGGCTACACCTTC. It is translated as CASSLDRGNGYTF.

This clone appeared a few times. The chain combines TRBV7-2 with TRBJ2-1, with 8 bases identical to TRBD2. The CDR3 is 16 amino acids. With V trimmed by 5 bases and J by 2 bases, 8 bases remained unmatched. CDR1 is SGHTA and CDR2 is FQGNSA in the germline V gene. The CDR3, as DNA: TGTGCCAGCAGCCCTCGTTTAGCGGGGACCTACAATGAGCAGTTCTTC. Translation gives CASSPRLAGTYNEQFF.

The V and J genes are TRBV6-5 and TRBJ1-1; 7 bases fit TRBD1. Germline V gives CDR1 MNHEY, CDR2 SVGAGI. The CDR3 is 14 residues long. Unmatched junction bases numbered 7, after V lost 5 bases and J lost 4 bases. CDR3 coding DNA: TGTGCCAGCAGTCCCCGGACAGGACCCACTGAAGCTTTCTTT. Amino acids: CASSPRTGPTEAFF.

This clone was found a few times. The chain combines TRBV18 with TRBJ1-1, with D uncertain. This CDR3 comprises 11 residues. Germline V gives CDR1 KGHSH, CDR2 LQKENI. Trimming took 6 bases from V and 7 from J, leaving 9 bases between them. The CDR3 is CASSRNLEAFF. Here the CDR3 DNA reads TGTGCCAGCTCTCGGAATCTTGAAGCTTTCTTT.

This clone showed up just a few times. The V and J genes are TRBV30 and TRBJ2-7; D gene uncertain. Germline-derived CDR1 and CDR2 are GTSNPN and SVGIG (reference sequence). Trimming shortened V by 1 base and J by 4 bases, and 5 bases separated the two germline ends. The CDR3 has 11 amino acids. CDR3 in DNA: TGTGCCTGGAGTGGGATTTACGAGCAGTACTTC. It is translated as CAWSGIYEQYF. Complete variable domain (other parts from reference TRBV30 and TRBJ2-7): SQTIHQWPATLVQPVGSPLSLECTVEGTSNPNLYWYRQAAGRGLQLLFYSVGIGQISSEVPQNLSASRPQDRQFILSSKKLLLSDSGFYLCAWSGIYEQYFGPGTRLTVT.

This clone was seen more than once but under ten times. The chain couples TRBV5-4 to TRBJ2-7; TRBD1 matches at 7 bases. V gave up 4 bases and J gave up 5 bases; unmatched junction bases: 9. Germline lookup yields CDR1 SGHNT and CDR2 YYREEE (reference sequence). There are 14 residues in the CDR3. For the CDR3, the DNA is TGTGCCAGCAGCAGCCTCGACAGGGACGACGAGCAGTACTTC. Translating gives CASSSLDRDDEQYF. Drawing the rest from reference TRBV5-4 and TRBJ2-7, the complete variable domain is ETGVTQSPTHLIKTRGQQVTLRCSSQSGHNTVSWYQQALGQGPQFIFQYYREEENGRGNFPPRFSGLQFPNYSSELNVNALELDDSALYLCASSSLDRDDEQYFGPGTRLTVT.

This clone was picked up a small number of times. The chain combines TRBV9 with TRBJ1-1, with D unclear. V shed 0 bases and J shed 2 bases, with 8 bases lying between them. Germline V gives CDR1 SGDLS, CDR2 YYNGEE. The CDR3 sequence is 14 residues long. This CDR3 reads CASSVGGFNTEAFF. CDR3 sequence (DNA): TGTGCCAGCAGCGTAGGAGGTTTTAACACTGAAGCTTTCTTT.

This clone occurred a few times. The V call is TRBV29-1, the J call TRBJ1-1; D gene uncertain. The CDR3 length is 13 residues. Germline V gene data show CDR1 as SQVTM and CDR2 as ANQGSEA. Trimming cost V 5 bases and J 0 bases, with 10 bases left between them. DNA for the CDR3: TGCAGCGTTCGTGGCAGGCTGAACACTGAAGCTTTCTTT. It yields the protein CSVRGRLNTEAFF. Complete variable domain (other parts from reference TRBV29-1 and TRBJ1-1): SAVISQKPSRDICQRGTSLTIQCQVDSQVTMMFWYRQQPGQSLTLIATANQGSEATYESGFVIDKFPISRPNLTFSTLTVSNMSPEDSSIYLCSVRGRLNTEAFFGQGTRLTVV.

V usage is TRBV18 and J usage is TRBJ1-4; D remains ambiguous. The V and J ends lost 3 bases and 10 bases respectively, with 18 bases between them. Germline V gives CDR1 KGHSH, CDR2 LQKENI. The CDR3 contains 15 residues. The DNA for the CDR3 is TGTGCCAGCTCACCGGATTCAGGCACGGGTGGAAAACTGTTTTTT. Translated: CASSPDSGTGGKLFF.

The chain combines TRBV19 with TRBJ2-7, with 8 bases lining up with TRBD1. The CDR3 is 14 amino acids. The germline CDR1 and CDR2 sequences are LNHDA and SQIVND (reference sequence). V trimming: 6 bases; J trimming: 0 bases; junction bases outside the gene matches: 4. DNA for the CDR3: TGTGCCAGTAGACCCCAGGGGGCCTCCTACGAGCAGTACTTC. This translates into CASRPQGASYEQYF.

V and J are TRBV5-1 and TRBJ1-6; D perhaps matches TRBD1 (6 bases). Trimming removed 0 bases from V and 7 bases from J, with 8 bases in between. Germline CDR1 is SGHRS and CDR2 is YFSETQ. CDR3 length: 14 residues. The CDR3 sequence: CASSLDRENSPLHF. For the CDR3, the DNA is TGCGCCAGCAGCTTGGACAGGGAAAATTCACCCCTCCACTTT.

The chain couples TRBV2 to TRBJ2-4; D possibly corresponds to TRBD2 (5 bases). The CDR3 consists of 13 residues. The germline V gene has CDR1 SNHLY and CDR2 FYNNEI. Trimming pared 8 bases from V and 9 bases from J, leaving 17 bases between. As DNA, the CDR3 is TGTGCCAGCGGAGGACCGGAACGGAGCATTCAGTACTTC. This encodes CASGGPERSIQYF.

This clone was picked up a small number of times. The chain combines TRBV6-6 with TRBJ2-2; no reliable D call. With 4 bases removed from V and 5 bases from J, the gap between germline ends came to 17 bases. Germline lookup yields CDR1 MNHNY and CDR2 SVGAGI (reference sequence). The CDR3 has 16 amino acids. The CDR3 bases are TGTGCCAGCAGTTCCGCTCGCAGCCTCAATACCGGGGAGCTGTTTTTT. Amino acid sequence: CASSSARSLNTGELFF.

The rearrangement joins TRBV7-3 to TRBJ1-2; TRBD1 matches 9 bases. The CDR3 consists of 15 residues. Losses at the gene ends were 2 bases for V and 2 bases for J; bases not matched to a gene: 3. The germline gives CDR1 SGHTA, CDR2 FQGTGA. The DNA of the CDR3 is TGTGCCAGCAGCTTATCCGGACAGGGGAACTATGGCTACACCTTC. Translated, it gives CASSLSGQGNYGYTF.

Only a few counts were recorded for this clone. The V and J genes are TRBV23-1 and TRBJ2-5, with 11 bases that match TRBD2. TRBV23-1 is classed as an ORF, of uncertain function. After removal of 0 bases from V and 5 bases from J, the junction contained 14 bases not matched to a gene. The CDR3 is 19 residues long. CDR3 DNA: TGCGCCAGCAGTCAATCGAAAGCCCTAGCGGGGGGCGTGAATGAGACCCAGTACTTC. Protein sequence: CASSQSKALAGGVNETQYF.

The CDR3 bases are TGTGCCAGCAGTGGGGGACCTCAGCAGTACTTC. This translates into CASSGGPQQYF. V is TRBV6-6 and J is TRBJ2-7; D assignment may be TRBD1 or TRBD2 (5 bases each). V lost 5 bases to trimming and J lost 8 bases, with 10 bases between them. CDR1 is MNHNY, CDR2 SVGAGI, per germline (reference sequence). The CDR3 is 11 residues long.

This clone has a handful of counts. V gene TRBV7-8 combines with J gene TRBJ2-1; 10 bases agree with TRBD1. This CDR3 spans 15 amino acids. V shed 6 bases, J shed 6 bases, and the junction held 8 bases outside the gene matches. Germline CDR1 is SGHVS and CDR2 is FQNEAQ. CDR3 residues: CASSLRQGAGNEQFF. CDR3 DNA: TGTGCCAGCAGTTTGAGACAGGGGGCTGGCAATGAGCAGTTCTTC.

V and J are TRBV14 and TRBJ1-2; TRBD1 might be the D (5 bases). Trimming pared 8 bases from V and 3 bases from J, leaving 10 bases between. Germline-derived CDR1 and CDR2 are SGHDN and FVKESK. This CDR3 comprises 12 residues. The CDR3 loop reads CASAQGDYGYTF. The CDR3 DNA sequence: TGTGCCAGCGCCCAAGGGGACTATGGCTACACCTTC.

This clone was counted between two and nine times. This chain links TRBV9 with TRBJ2-2; the D gene is possibly TRBD2 (6 bases). Trimming shortened V by 3 bases and J by 7 bases, and 22 bases separated the two germline ends. This CDR3 is built from 17 residues. The germline CDR1 and CDR2 sequences are SGDLS and YYNGEE. DNA of the CDR3: TGTGCCAGCAGCGACCCCCGAGTGGGGAGGTTAATCGGGGAGCTGTTTTTT. It yields the protein CASSDPRVGRLIGELFF.

This clone was picked up a small number of times. The chain couples TRBV25-1 to TRBJ2-1, with D perhaps matching TRBD1 (6 bases). Germline-derived CDR1 and CDR2 are MGHDK and SYGVNS. The CDR3 covers 14 residues. With 1 base removed from V and 6 bases from J, the gap between germline ends came to 10 bases. The CDR3 sequence: CASSESQGRNEQFF. CDR3 in DNA: TGTGCCAGCAGTGAATCACAGGGCCGCAATGAGCAGTTCTTC.

For the CDR3, the DNA is TGTGCCTGGAGTGTTACCGGGACCCAAGAGACCCAGTACTTC. Translated, it gives CAWSVTGTQETQYF. J is TRBJ2-5 and V is TRBV30; D is tentatively TRBD1 or TRBD2 (5 bases each). This CDR3 is built from 14 residues. Germline values: CDR1 GTSNPN, CDR2 SVGIG (reference sequence). V shed 0 bases and J shed 1 base, with 9 bases lying between them.

This clone has at least ten counts. This chain links TRBV4-3 with TRBJ1-2; tentatively, D is TRBD1 (6 bases). V lost 2 bases and J 1 base, leaving 11 bases between the germline ends. This CDR3 has 15 residues. Germline V gives CDR1 LGHNA, CDR2 YSLEER. CDR3 DNA: TGCGCCAGCAGCCAAACCAGGGGCAGTAACTATGGCTACACCTTC. It is translated as CASSQTRGSNYGYTF.

The chain employs TRBV9 and TRBJ2-1; D remains ambiguous. Germline lookup yields CDR1 SGDLS and CDR2 YYNGEE. Trimming pared 4 bases from V and 1 base from J, leaving 12 bases between. The CDR3 is made up of 15 amino acids. CDR3 bases: TGTGCCAGCAGCCAAGATGGCAATTCCTACAATGAGCAGTTCTTC. Residues: CASSQDGNSYNEQFF.

This clone showed up just a few times. CDR3 coding DNA: TGCGCCAGCAGCTTGGGCAGGGGGTCCCACAATGAGCAGTTCTTC. It codes for CASSLGRGSHNEQFF. J is TRBJ2-1 and V is TRBV5-1, with 7 bases identical to TRBD1. This CDR3 has 15 amino acids. Germline values: CDR1 SGHRS, CDR2 YFSETQ. The V and J ends lost 0 bases and 5 bases, in that order; junction bases with no gene match: 5. Variable domain in full (rest from reference TRBV5-1 and TRBJ2-1): KAGVTQTPRYLIKTRGQQVTLSCSPISGHRSVSWYQQTPGQGLQFLFEYFSETQRNKGNFPGRFSGRQFSNSRSEMNVSTLELGDSALYLCASSLGRGSHNEQFFGPGTRLTVL.

This clone was recorded a few times. The chain couples TRBV5-1 to TRBJ1-1; D call uncertain. CDR3 length: 14 residues. Germline CDR1 and CDR2: SGHRS and YFSETQ. V shed 1 base and J shed 0 bases, with 7 bases lying between them. CDR3 nucleotide sequence: TGCGCCAGCAGCTTGCCAGACTTGAACACTGAAGCTTTCTTT. Translating it yields CASSLPDLNTEAFF.

The genes are TRBV5-1 and TRBJ2-3, with D possibly being TRBD1 (5 bases). From germline, CDR1 is SGHRS and CDR2 YFSETQ. Trimming pared 4 bases from V and 8 bases from J, leaving 14 bases between. The CDR3 runs 13 residues. The chain's CDR3 is CASSGQGLTTQYF. The CDR3 nucleotides read TGCGCCAGCAGCGGGCAGGGTCTCACTACGCAGTATTTT.

The V and J genes are TRBV6-5 and TRBJ2-3; no definite D call. Between the trimmed V and J ends, which lost 0 bases and 2 bases, there was a span of 9 bases. Germline loops: CDR1 MNHEY, CDR2 SVGAGI. The CDR3 length is 15 residues. DNA of the CDR3: TGTGCCAGCAGTTACTCTTTGGAGAACACAGATACGCAGTATTTT. Encoded protein: CASSYSLENTDTQYF.

This chain links TRBV6-5 with TRBJ1-2; D is ambiguous. Deletions cut 2 bases from V and 3 bases from J, with 10 bases between. CDR3 length: 14 amino acids. Germline assignment: CDR1 MNHEY and CDR2 SVGAGI. DNA of the CDR3: TGTGCCAGCAGTTACGGTAGCGGGTACTATGGCTACACCTTC. It specifies CASSYGSGYYGYTF.

The gene calls are TRBV14 and TRBJ1-4; D is uncertain. This CDR3 is built from 13 residues. Germline CDR1 SGHDN, CDR2 FVKESK. V was trimmed by 3 bases and J by 5 bases, leaving 7 bases between them. The DNA of the CDR3 is TGTGCCAGCAGCCAGAATCAGAATGAAAAACTGTTTTTT. Its translation is CASSQNQNEKLFF.